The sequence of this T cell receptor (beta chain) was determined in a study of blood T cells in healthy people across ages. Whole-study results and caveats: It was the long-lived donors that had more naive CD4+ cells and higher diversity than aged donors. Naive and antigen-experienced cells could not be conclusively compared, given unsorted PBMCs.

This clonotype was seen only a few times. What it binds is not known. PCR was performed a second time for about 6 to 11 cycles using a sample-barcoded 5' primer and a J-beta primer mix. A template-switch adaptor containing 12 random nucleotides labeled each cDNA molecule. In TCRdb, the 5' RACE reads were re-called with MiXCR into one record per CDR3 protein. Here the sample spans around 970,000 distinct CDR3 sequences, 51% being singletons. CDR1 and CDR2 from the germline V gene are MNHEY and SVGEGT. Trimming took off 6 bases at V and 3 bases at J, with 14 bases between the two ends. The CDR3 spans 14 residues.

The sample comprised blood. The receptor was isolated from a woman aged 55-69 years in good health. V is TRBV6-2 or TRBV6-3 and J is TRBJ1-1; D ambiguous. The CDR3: CASSPKRGHTEAFF. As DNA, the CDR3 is TGTGCCAGCAGCCCCAAACGAGGGCACACTGAAGCTTTCTTT.